These 27 T cell receptor beta chains were all obtained from the same sample, sequenced in a study of identical twins. MiXCR, applied by TCRdb to the 5' RACE reads, yields one record per CDR3 protein. The sample holds about 520,000 distinct CDR3 sequences; 20% to 25% are singletons and the top ten take about 0.91%. A further study also used this sample, focusing on T cells expressing NK-cell markers.

Specimen: CD4+ T cells sorted from blood. The receptors were gathered from a woman aged 18-29 years in good health.

This chain joins TRBV9 and TRBJ2-4; 7 positions agree with TRBD1. The CDR3 is 14 amino acids. Unmatched junction bases numbered 7, after V lost 2 bases and J lost 8 bases. Germline V gives CDR1 SGDLS, CDR2 YYNGEE. CDR3 residues: CASSVTGMEDIQYF. In DNA, the CDR3 is TGTGCCAGCAGCGTGACAGGGATGGAGGACATTCAGTACTTC.

The J gene is TRBJ2-3, the V gene TRBV24-1, with a possible D match to TRBD1 (5 bases). V lost 4 bases to trimming and J lost 6 bases, with 13 bases between them. CDR3 size: 14 residues. From germline, CDR1 is KGHDR and CDR2 SFDVKD. CDR3 sequence (DNA): TGTGCCACCAGTGACCCCCAGGGAACGGATACGCAGTATTTT. Translating gives CATSDPQGTDTQYF.

CDR3 sequence reads: CASSYSQGVGYTF. The CDR3 DNA sequence: TGTGCCAGCAGTTACTCACAGGGAGTGGGCTACACCTTC. The chain links TRBV6-5 to TRBJ1-2; possibly TRBD1 for D (6 bases). There are 13 residues in the CDR3. With 0 bases removed from V and 8 bases from J, the gap between germline ends came to 10 bases. The V gene's germline CDR1 is MNHEY and CDR2 SVGAGI.

The rearrangement joins TRBV7-8 to TRBJ1-1, with D perhaps matching TRBD1 (5 bases). Trimming stripped 5 bases from V and 4 bases from J, with 14 bases between. CDR1 is SGHVS and CDR2 is FQNEAQ in the germline V gene. The CDR3 has 14 amino acids. In DNA form, the CDR3 reads TGTGCCAGCAGCAGAGGGGTTGGGGGCACTGAAGCTTTCTTT. This sequence encodes CASSRGVGGTEAFF. Using reference TRBV7-8 and TRBJ1-1 for the parts outside the CDR3, the full variable domain is GAGVSQSPRYKVAKRGQDVALRCDPISGHVSLFWYQQALGQGPEFLTYFQNEAQLDKSGLPSDRFFAERPEGSVSTLKIQRTQQEDSAVYLCASSRGVGGTEAFFGQGTRLTVV.

The chain uses TRBV3-1 and TRBJ2-2; D is tentatively TRBD1 or TRBD2 (6 bases each). CDR1 is LGHDT and CDR2 is YNNKEL in the germline V gene (reference sequence). Trimming left V 4 bases short and J 2 bases short, with 14 bases between. The CDR3 loop spans 16 amino acids. CDR3 residues: CASSLTRGVNTGELFF. The CDR3, as DNA: TGTGCCAGCAGCCTCACTAGGGGGGTCAACACCGGGGAGCTGTTTTTT.

The chain links TRBV20-1 to TRBJ2-2; D unresolved. The CDR3 sequence is 13 residues long. CDR1 is DFQATT and CDR2 is SNEGSKA in the germline V gene (reference sequence). Trimming pared 3 bases from V and 1 base from J, leaving 6 bases between. The CDR3 DNA reads TGCAGTGCTAGGACGGTGAACACCGGGGAGCTGTTTTTT. Translation: CSARTVNTGELFF.

This clonotype has ten or more counts. The chain uses TRBV12-3 or TRBV12-4 and TRBJ1-1; unclear D gene. Trimming took 5 bases from V and 1 from J, leaving 14 bases between them. The CDR3 covers 15 residues. CDR3 in DNA: TGTGCCAGCAGTATCGATTGGGAAACGAACACTGAAGCTTTCTTT. Translating it yields CASSIDWETNTEAFF.

The gene calls are TRBV7-9 and TRBJ2-5; 8 bases are shared with TRBD2. The trim removed 4 bases at V and 4 bases at J, leaving 11 bases unmatched. Per the germline V gene, CDR1 is SEHNR and CDR2 is FQNEAQ (reference sequence). The CDR3 contains 16 residues. CDR3 sequence: CASSSSRTSRGETQYF. The CDR3 bases are TGTGCCAGCAGCTCCTCCAGGACTAGCCGGGGAGAGACCCAGTACTTC.

The genes are TRBV5-4 and TRBJ2-1, with D maybe TRBD2 (6 bases). The V end lost 2 bases, the J end lost 2 bases, and 14 bases lay between the germline ends. The CDR3 runs to 16 residues. Germline V gene data show CDR1 as SGHNT and CDR2 as YYREEE (reference sequence). CDR3 DNA sequence: TGTGCCAGCAGCTTTACCCCACTAGCCCCCTACAATGAGCAGTTCTTC. It is translated as CASSFTPLAPYNEQFF.

The rearrangement links TRBV7-9 to TRBJ2-1; 7 bases map to TRBD1. The V and J ends lost 6 bases and 9 bases, in that order; junction bases with no gene match: 5. Germline CDR1 is SEHNR and CDR2 is FQNEAQ (reference sequence). The CDR3 covers 12 residues. CDR3 in amino acids: CASRPQGSEQFF. CDR3 DNA sequence: TGTGCCAGCAGGCCACAGGGGTCTGAGCAGTTCTTC.

This clonotype has just a few counts. In DNA, the CDR3 is TGCGCCAGCAGTCAGTCGGACAGGGGAGTTTTATCGCCCCAGCATTTT. It codes for CASSQSDRGVLSPQHF. The chain couples TRBV23-1 to TRBJ1-5; 9 nucleotides line up with TRBD1. Being an ORF, TRBV23-1 has a function that is uncertain. Germline trimming cut 3 bases from V and 9 bases from J; bases unmatched to any gene: 12. The CDR3 loop spans 16 amino acids.

This clonotype turned up a few times. The chain employs TRBV15 and TRBJ1-2, with D possibly TRBD1 on 6 matching bases. The CDR3 is 15 residues long. Germline assignment: CDR1 LNHNV and CDR2 YYDKDF (reference sequence). Trimming removed 0 bases at V and 7 bases at J, with 15 bases between. The CDR3 region is CATSRDWGGPGGYTF. The CDR3 DNA follows: TGTGCCACCAGCAGAGATTGGGGGGGGCCAGGTGGCTACACCTTC.

This clonotype was picked up one time. This chain joins TRBV9 and TRBJ1-1; D not certain. V was shortened by 1 base and J by 5 bases, with 9 bases between the two germline ends. Germline V gives CDR1 SGDLS, CDR2 YYNGEE. The CDR3 length is 13 residues. The CDR3: CASSVHGYTEAFF. The CDR3 coding sequence is TGTGCCAGCAGCGTACACGGATATACTGAAGCTTTCTTT.

In DNA, the CDR3 is TGCAGCGGACTAGCGGCCAATGAGCAGTTCTTC. This gives the protein CSGLAANEQFF. J is TRBJ2-1 and V is TRBV29-1; 9 bases align to TRBD2. J gave up 6 bases and V 7 bases, and 1 base lay outside the gene matches. Germline CDR1 is SQVTM and CDR2 is ANQGSEA. This CDR3 is 11 amino acids long.

The chain carries TRBV20-1 and TRBJ2-1; 10 bases agree with TRBD2. Germline CDR1 is DFQATT and CDR2 is SNEGSKA (reference sequence). The CDR3 spans 14 residues. Trimming removed 6 bases from V and 2 bases from J; junction bases left unmatched: 4. CDR3 in DNA: TGCAGTGCCATTAGCGGGAGGCCCTACAATGAGCAGTTCTTC. Its translation: CSAISGRPYNEQFF.

This clonotype was counted ten times or more. The chain combines TRBV15 with TRBJ1-4; maybe TRBD1 (5 bases). Germline V gene sequence: CDR1 LNHNV, CDR2 YYDKDF (reference sequence). Trimming stripped 1 base from V and 5 bases from J, with 14 bases between. The CDR3 is 16 amino acids. DNA for the CDR3: TGTGCCACCAGCAGAGGAGCGGCAGGGAGGAATGAAAAACTGTTTTTT. This codes for CATSRGAAGRNEKLFF.

This clonotype was observed a few times. The rearrangement uses TRBV7-2 and TRBJ2-5, with TRBD2 as a possible D gene (5 bases). V was clipped by 5 bases and J by 5 bases, with 18 bases between them. The CDR3 extends over 15 amino acids. CDR1 and CDR2 (germline): SGHTA, FQGNSA. CDR3 amino acids: CASSTNLYAGETQYF. CDR3 bases: TGTGCCAGCAGCACGAACCTCTACGCGGGCGAGACCCAGTACTTC.

This clonotype was found a few times. The rearrangement links TRBV15 to TRBJ2-3, with TRBD1 identical over 8 bases. Unmatched junction bases numbered 4, after V lost 2 bases and J lost 0 bases. The length of the CDR3 is 16 residues. Looked up from germline, CDR1 is LNHNV and CDR2 is YYDKDF (reference sequence). CDR3 loop: CATSRTWTGSTDTQYF. In DNA, the CDR3 is TGTGCCACCAGCAGAACCTGGACAGGGAGCACAGATACGCAGTATTTT.

Only a few counts were recorded for this clonotype. The chain joins TRBV20-1 to TRBJ2-6; TRBD1 agrees at 9 bases. The trim removed 6 bases at V and 4 bases at J, leaving 7 bases unmatched. The CDR3 has 15 amino acids. Germline V gene lookup returns CDR1 DFQATT and CDR2 SNEGSKA (reference sequence). Here the CDR3 DNA reads TGCAGTGCATACAGGGGGCTTCTAGGGGCCAACGTCCTGACTTTC. It encodes CSAYRGLLGANVLTF.

This rearrangement joins TRBV20-1 to TRBJ1-1, with TRBD1 as a possible D gene (5 bases). This CDR3 has 13 amino acids. The ends were cut back, 5 bases at V and 0 bases at J, with 10 bases in the middle. CDR1 and CDR2 from the germline V gene are DFQATT and SNEGSKA (reference sequence). The CDR3 DNA reads TGCAGTGCTCCTCGGGGGGTGAACACTGAAGCTTTCTTT. Translation gives CSAPRGVNTEAFF.

This clonotype was seen a handful of times. The chain carries TRBV6-1 and TRBJ2-7; 7 positions match TRBD1. This CDR3 region has 15 residues. The junction had 9 bases not matched to a gene; V was cut back by 5 bases and J by 2 bases. Germline lookup yields CDR1 MNHNS and CDR2 SASEGT. CDR3 region: CASSRRQGFPYEQYF. DNA of the CDR3: TGTGCCAGCAGTCGAAGACAGGGATTTCCCTACGAGCAGTACTTC.

This clonotype was detected only a few times. This sequence joins TRBV6-1 and TRBJ1-5; TRBD1 might be the D (6 bases). Germline CDR1 reads MNHNS; CDR2 reads SASEGT. Between the trimmed V and J ends, which lost 8 bases and 6 bases, there was a span of 17 bases. This CDR3 has 14 amino acids. The CDR3 is CASAGHPTGQPQHF. As DNA, the CDR3 is TGTGCCAGCGCGGGACACCCAACAGGTCAGCCCCAGCATTTT.

The CDR3 coding sequence is TGTGCCAGCAGGGGACAGGGCGGGTACCAGCCCCAGCATTTT. The encoded protein is CASRGQGGYQPQHF. The chain recombines TRBV12-3 or TRBV12-4 with TRBJ1-5, with 9 bases that match TRBD1. Unmatched junction bases numbered 7, after V lost 6 bases and J lost 7 bases. The CDR3 totals 14 residues.

This clonotype turned up a few times. This chain joins TRBV29-1 and TRBJ2-1; possible D gene TRBD2, 5 bases. Germline V gene lookup returns CDR1 SQVTM and CDR2 ANQGSEA. The CDR3 runs to 13 residues. Trimming pared 3 bases from V and 2 bases from J, leaving 8 bases between. CDR3: CSVERETYNEQFF. For the CDR3, the DNA is TGCAGCGTTGAGAGGGAGACCTACAATGAGCAGTTCTTC.

This clonotype is a singleton in its sample. This sequence joins TRBV27 and TRBJ2-5, with a weak D call TRBD1 (6 bases). This CDR3 spans 13 amino acids. From germline, CDR1 is MNHEY and CDR2 SMNVEV (reference sequence). Trimming pared 5 bases from V and 3 bases from J, leaving 10 bases between. CDR3 protein: CASSRGWKETQYF. CDR3 nucleotide sequence: TGTGCCAGCAGTAGGGGGTGGAAAGAGACCCAGTACTTC.

CDR3 amino acids: CAISGTLSYGYTF. The CDR3 DNA reads as TGTGCCATCAGTGGGACATTATCCTATGGCTACACCTTC. V and J are TRBV10-3 and TRBJ1-2; D perhaps matches TRBD1 (5 bases). The CDR3 spans 13 residues. The ends were cut back, 4 bases at V and 4 bases at J, with 10 bases in the middle. Germline assignment: CDR1 ENHRY and CDR2 SYGVKD.

J is TRBJ2-2 and V is TRBV27, with D perhaps matching TRBD2 (5 bases). V lost 11 bases and J lost 7, with 17 bases in between. Germline CDR1 and CDR2: MNHEY and SMNVEV (reference sequence). The CDR3 consists of 13 residues. CDR3 coding DNA: TGTGCCTCGCGACCCACGGGGAGCGGGGAGCTGTTTTTT. Its translation: CASRPTGSGELFF.